These T cell receptor beta chains were read from a single sample in a study of blood T cell repertoires in COVID-19. Assay: immunoSEQ multiplex PCR; the TCRdb copy retains only in-frame clones and omits some. The table lists about 310,000 clones, about 87% of them singletons. Sequenced sample: peripheral blood. All receptors derive from a man between 65 and 79 years old with acute or convalescent COVID-19. The CDR3 runs from the conserved cysteine through the conserved F or W. D genes are given only for firm matches. Where a row states a size, it is once, few, many or the class of an expanded clone; other rows omit it.

CDR3 DNA: TGTGCCAGCAGCCTAGGACGCGGTGAAAAACTGTTTTTT
CDR3 protein: CASSLGRGEKLFF
D gene: -
J gene: TRBJ1-4
clone size: -
V gene: TRBV7-2
CDR3 length: 13

CDR3 DNA: TGTGCCAGCAGCCAAGGGGGAGTAGAGCAGTTCTTC
CDR3 protein: CASSQGGVEQFF
D gene: -
J gene: TRBJ2-1
clone size: once
V gene: TRBV3-1/TRBV3-2
CDR3 length: 12

CDR3 DNA: TGTGCCAGCAGCTTACCGGCTAACTATGGCTACACCTTC
CDR3 protein: CASSLPANYGYTF
D gene: -
J gene: TRBJ1-2
clone size: -
V gene: TRBV7-9
CDR3 length: 13

CDR3 DNA: TGTGCCAGCAGTCTCCGGGACAGGGTTTACACTGAAGCTTTCTTT
CDR3 protein: CASSLRDRVYTEAFF
D gene: TRBD1
J gene: TRBJ1-1
clone size: -
V gene: TRBV4-2
CDR3 length: 15

CDR3 DNA: TGTGCCAGTAGTATAGTCACAGATGATCAGCCCCAGCATTTT
CDR3 protein: CASSIVTDDQPQHF
D gene: -
J gene: TRBJ1-5
clone size: -
V gene: TRBV19
CDR3 length: 14

CDR3 DNA: TGTGCCAGCACGGCTAGCGGGAGTGTCGCCTACAATGAGCAGTTCTTC
CDR3 protein: CASTASGSVAYNEQFF
D gene: TRBD2
J gene: TRBJ2-1
clone size: -
V gene: TRBV28
CDR3 length: 16

CDR3 DNA: TGCGCCAGCAGTGAGGAGGACAGGGTTAATTCACCCCTCCACTTT
CDR3 protein: CASSEEDRVNSPLHF
D gene: TRBD1
J gene: TRBJ1-6
clone size: -
V gene: TRBV10-2
CDR3 length: 15

CDR3 DNA: TGTGCCATCAGTACTAACAGGGGAATGAACACTGAAGCTTTCTTT
CDR3 protein: CAISTNRGMNTEAFF
D gene: TRBD1
J gene: TRBJ1-1
clone size: -
V gene: TRBV10-3
CDR3 length: 15

CDR3 DNA: TGTGCCAGCAGCTTAATTGAGGTATCGACCTATGGCTACACCTTC
CDR3 protein: CASSLIEVSTYGYTF
D gene: -
J gene: TRBJ1-2
clone size: once
V gene: TRBV7-9
CDR3 length: 15

CDR3 DNA: TGCGCCAGCAGCCAAGATAGATATGGCTACACCTTC
CDR3 protein: CASSQDRYGYTF
D gene: -
J gene: TRBJ1-2
clone size: once
V gene: TRBV4-1
CDR3 length: 12

CDR3 DNA: TGTGCCAGCAGTCCCCGGGACATTAATTCACCCCTCCACTTT
CDR3 protein: CASSPRDINSPLHF
D gene: -
J gene: TRBJ1-6
clone size: -
V gene: TRBV25-1
CDR3 length: 14

CDR3 DNA: TGTGCCAGCAGTTTAAGAGTAGCGGGAGGTAGAACTGCCGGGGCCAACGTCCTGACTTTC
CDR3 protein: CASSLRVAGGRTAGANVLTF
D gene: TRBD2
J gene: TRBJ2-6
clone size: -
V gene: TRBV27
CDR3 length: 20

CDR3 DNA: TGTGCCAGCTCCCCCGGGTCTCTATCCTATGGCTACACCTTC
CDR3 protein: CASSPGSLSYGYTF
D gene: -
J gene: TRBJ1-2
clone size: -
V gene: TRBV18
CDR3 length: 14

CDR3 DNA: TGTGCCAGCAGTGCCCTATACAATGAGCAGTTCTTC
CDR3 protein: CASSALYNEQFF
D gene: -
J gene: TRBJ2-1
clone size: -
V gene: TRBV6-2/TRBV6-3
CDR3 length: 12

CDR3 DNA: TGTGCCAGCAGTTTGGCAGGGGCGGACTATGGCTACACCTTC
CDR3 protein: CASSLAGADYGYTF
D gene: -
J gene: TRBJ1-2
clone size: -
V gene: TRBV6-5
CDR3 length: 14

CDR3 DNA: TGTGCCAGTAGTACCCGGACAGTCGGATACAATGAGCAGTTCTTC
CDR3 protein: CASSTRTVGYNEQFF
D gene: -
J gene: TRBJ2-1
clone size: -
V gene: TRBV19
CDR3 length: 15

CDR3 DNA: TGTGCCAGTAGTACCGGGACAAGCCAACTCGCTGAAGCTTTCTTT
CDR3 protein: CASSTGTSQLAEAFF
D gene: -
J gene: TRBJ1-1
clone size: -
V gene: TRBV19
CDR3 length: 15

CDR3 DNA: TGTGCCAGCAGCCAAGTACGGACTAGCGGGGGGACCTCCTACAATGAGCAGTTCTTC
CDR3 protein: CASSQVRTSGGTSYNEQFF
D gene: TRBD2
J gene: TRBJ2-1
clone size: -
V gene: TRBV4-2
CDR3 length: 19

CDR3 DNA: TGTGCCAGCAGCTCTCCCGGGACAGGACCAAACGTTAATTCACCCCTCCACTTT
CDR3 protein: CASSSPGTGPNVNSPLHF
D gene: TRBD1
J gene: TRBJ1-6
clone size: once
V gene: TRBV7-2
CDR3 length: 18

CDR3 DNA: TGCAGCGTTGGCCAGGGGAGGGACTACGAGCAGTACTTC
CDR3 protein: CSVGQGRDYEQYF
D gene: -
J gene: TRBJ2-7
clone size: -
V gene: TRBV29-1
CDR3 length: 13

CDR3 DNA: TGCGCCAGCAGCACTCTAGACTTGAATGAGCAGTTCTTC
CDR3 protein: CASSTLDLNEQFF
D gene: -
J gene: TRBJ2-1
clone size: -
V gene: TRBV5-1
CDR3 length: 13

CDR3 DNA: TGTGCCAGCTCCGCACGACCGGGGTATGGCTACACCTTC
CDR3 protein: CASSARPGYGYTF
D gene: -
J gene: TRBJ1-2
clone size: -
V gene: TRBV6-5
CDR3 length: 13

CDR3 DNA: TGCGCCAGCAGCCCTAGAGGGGGTGCCTTCTCCTACGAGCAGTACTTC
CDR3 protein: CASSPRGGAFSYEQYF
D gene: -
J gene: TRBJ2-7
clone size: -
V gene: TRBV5-1
CDR3 length: 16

CDR3 DNA: TGTGCCAGCTCACCCCGACAGGCCTACGAGCAGTACTTC
CDR3 protein: CASSPRQAYEQYF
D gene: -
J gene: TRBJ2-7
clone size: few
V gene: TRBV18
CDR3 length: 13

CDR3 DNA: TGCGCCAGCAGCCAAGAGACGAGGGCTACAGATACGCAGTATTTT
CDR3 protein: CASSQETRATDTQYF
D gene: -
J gene: TRBJ2-3
clone size: -
V gene: TRBV4-3
CDR3 length: 15

CDR3 DNA: TGTGCCAGCAGTAACGGACTACACTACGAGCAGTACTTC
CDR3 protein: CASSNGLHYEQYF
D gene: -
J gene: TRBJ2-7
clone size: -
V gene: TRBV6-5
CDR3 length: 13

CDR3 DNA: TGTGCCTCCCAGGGACAGGGGAGGACTGAAGCTTTCTTT
CDR3 protein: CASQGQGRTEAFF
D gene: TRBD1
J gene: TRBJ1-1
clone size: -
V gene: TRBV2
CDR3 length: 13

CDR3 DNA: TGTGCCAGCACTGGGAGGTGGACTGAAGCTTTCTTT
CDR3 protein: CASTGRWTEAFF
D gene: -
J gene: TRBJ1-1
clone size: -
V gene: TRBV7-2
CDR3 length: 12

CDR3 DNA: TGTGCCAGCAGTTTGGAGTATAATTCACCCCTCCACTTT
CDR3 protein: CASSLEYNSPLHF
D gene: -
J gene: TRBJ1-6
clone size: -
V gene: TRBV27
CDR3 length: 13

CDR3 DNA: TGTGCCAGCAGTGAACGCGCAGATACGCAGTATTTT
CDR3 protein: CASSERADTQYF
D gene: -
J gene: TRBJ2-3
clone size: -
V gene: TRBV6-1
CDR3 length: 12

CDR3 DNA: TGTGCCAGCAGCTCCCCCGGACGGTATACGAGCGGGTACTTC
CDR3 protein: CASSSPGRYTSGYF
D gene: -
J gene: TRBJ2-7
clone size: -
V gene: TRBV11-2
CDR3 length: 14

CDR3 DNA: TGTGCAAGTCGCCCCATCCAAGGACAGAATGAAAAACTGTTTTTT
CDR3 protein: CASRPIQGQNEKLFF
D gene: -
J gene: TRBJ1-4
clone size: -
V gene: TRBV12-2
CDR3 length: 15

CDR3 DNA: TGTGCCTGTCCTCGGGACAGGTCTAACTATGGCTACACCTTC
CDR3 protein: CACPRDRSNYGYTF
D gene: TRBD1
J gene: TRBJ1-2
clone size: -
V gene: TRBV30
CDR3 length: 14

CDR3 DNA: TGTGCCAGCAGCCCCGGGACAGGCTCCAATGAGCAGTTCTTC
CDR3 protein: CASSPGTGSNEQFF
D gene: TRBD1
J gene: TRBJ2-1
clone size: -
V gene: TRBV7-3
CDR3 length: 14

CDR3 DNA: TGTGCCAGCAGTGAAGCCGGCGGGGGAGATCAGCCCCAGCATTTT
CDR3 protein: CASSEAGGGDQPQHF
D gene: -
J gene: TRBJ1-5
clone size: -
V gene: TRBV6-1
CDR3 length: 15

CDR3 DNA: TGCGCCAGCAGCCCGAGACTAGCGGGCTCGGGAGAGACCCAGTACTTC
CDR3 protein: CASSPRLAGSGETQYF
D gene: TRBD2
J gene: TRBJ2-5
clone size: -
V gene: TRBV5-1
CDR3 length: 16

CDR3 DNA: TGTGCCAGCAGTAATATTAAGGCGGGAGGAACAGATACGCAGTATTTT
CDR3 protein: CASSNIKAGGTDTQYF
D gene: TRBD2
J gene: TRBJ2-3
clone size: once
V gene: TRBV28
CDR3 length: 16

CDR3 DNA: TGTGCCATCAGTGGAACGTCAGGGGGCTCCTACAATGAGCAGTTCTTC
CDR3 protein: CAISGTSGGSYNEQFF
D gene: TRBD1
J gene: TRBJ2-1
clone size: -
V gene: TRBV10-3
CDR3 length: 16

CDR3 DNA: TGTGCCAGCAGCTTCACAGCTAGCTCGAACACCGGGGAGCTGTTTTTT
CDR3 protein: CASSFTASSNTGELFF
D gene: -
J gene: TRBJ2-2
clone size: -
V gene: TRBV9
CDR3 length: 16

CDR3 DNA: TGTGCCAGCAGTCCAATCGGGGATTCACCCCTCCACTTT
CDR3 protein: CASSPIGDSPLHF
D gene: -
J gene: TRBJ1-6
clone size: -
V gene: TRBV27
CDR3 length: 13

CDR3 DNA: TGTGCCAGCAGTTTATGGGACTCAAACAATGAGCAGTTCTTC
CDR3 protein: CASSLWDSNNEQFF
D gene: -
J gene: TRBJ2-1
clone size: once
V gene: TRBV28
CDR3 length: 14